Included here is one T cell receptor (beta chain) sequence, with context. The CDR3 totals 15 residues. Trimming took off 5 bases at V and 0 bases at J, with 13 bases between the two ends. The germline V gene has CDR1 SEHNR and CDR2 FQNEAQ (reference sequence). This entry comes from a study of blood T cell repertoires in COVID-19. Generated by immunoSEQ multiplex PCR, the TCRdb table keeps only in-frame clones and is missing some. The table records about 480,000 clones, approximately 87% of them present only once. The chain couples TRBV7-9 to TRBJ1-1; D might be TRBD1 (6 bases). The source of this sequence is a woman aged 40 to 50 who had recovered from COVID-19. Sequencing was performed on PBMCs or T cells enriched from blood (not recorded which). The chain's CDR3 is CASSPRDILNTEAFF. The CDR3 bases are TGTGCCAGCAGCCCCCGGGACATACTGAACACTGAAGCTTTCTTT.